This T cell receptor (beta chain) was identified during a study of T cell responses to AZD1222 COVID-19 vaccine. Study findings and constraints: Increases in Spike-specific TCR breadth and depth were seen after two AZD1222 doses. Donors were chiefly white British, with a greater number of females, and clonal diversity was perhaps underestimated.

Germline V gene lookup returns CDR1 SGHVS and CDR2 FQNEAQ. The V gene lost 5 bases and the J gene lost 4 bases, with 26 bases spanning the gap. This CDR3 region has 19 residues. Assay used: immunoSEQ multiplex PCR; TCRdb lists only in-frame clones, some missing. The sample carries around 140,000 clones, 65% to 90% recorded once. This clone was picked up one time. Its antigen remains unknown. This chain uses TRBV7-8 with TRBJ1-4, with D unresolved. Here the sequenced sample was peripheral blood, taken on day 0 of AZD1222 vaccination. The TCR originated in an adult in good health. The CDR3, as DNA: TGTGCCAGCAGCCCTATTGGCCGGTTTGGGTCCCCCTATAATGAAAAACTGTTTTTT. Encoded protein: CASSPIGRFGSPYNEKLFF.